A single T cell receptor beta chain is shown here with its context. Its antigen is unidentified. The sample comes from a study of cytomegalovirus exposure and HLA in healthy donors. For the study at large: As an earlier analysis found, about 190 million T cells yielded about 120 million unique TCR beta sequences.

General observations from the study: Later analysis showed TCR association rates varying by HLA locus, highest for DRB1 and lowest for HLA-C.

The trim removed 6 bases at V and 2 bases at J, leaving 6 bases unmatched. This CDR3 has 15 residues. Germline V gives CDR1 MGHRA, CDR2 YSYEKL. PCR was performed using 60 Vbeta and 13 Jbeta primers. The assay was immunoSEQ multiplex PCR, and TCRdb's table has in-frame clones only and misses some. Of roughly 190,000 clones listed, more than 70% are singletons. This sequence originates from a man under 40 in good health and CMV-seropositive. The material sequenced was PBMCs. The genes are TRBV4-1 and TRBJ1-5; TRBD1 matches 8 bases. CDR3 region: CASSPPGQGNQPQHF. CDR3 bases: TGCGCCAGCAGTCCTCCGGGACAGGGCAATCAGCCCCAGCATTTT.